A selection of T cell receptor beta chains follows, all from one sample in a study of Ad26.COV2.S vaccination and SARS-CoV-2 variants. Assay used: immunoSEQ multiplex PCR; TCRdb lists only in-frame clones, some missing. The data contain fewer than 300,000 clones, around 87% of them seen just once; the ten biggest clones take up roughly 3.5%. This material consisted of peripheral blood, taken in a trial of Ad26.COV2.S vaccine versus placebo. These receptors all come from a person aged 18-65 years who received the Ad26.COV2.S COVID-19 vaccine or a placebo. Each CDR3 is given with its conserved first and last residue. The D gene is left open where the match is weak. Clone size is stated in some rows and not others, as once, few, many or a class when expanded.

-	TRBV7-2	-	TRBJ2-3	CASSWLVVTDTQYF	TGTGCCAGCAGCTGGCTTGTAGTCACAGATACGCAGTATTTT
-	TRBV24-1	-	TRBJ2-7	CATSDFKDLEQYF	TGTGCCACCAGTGATTTTAAGGATCTCGAGCAGTACTTC
TRBD2	TRBV19	once	TRBJ2-3	CASSQTSGRTDTQYF	TGTGCCAGTAGCCAGACTAGCGGCCGCACAGATACGCAGTATTTT
-	TRBV29-1	-	TRBJ2-1	CSTSSGNNEQFF	TGCAGTACCTCGTCAGGGAACAATGAGCAGTTCTTC
-	TRBV18	-	TRBJ1-1	CASSLARVRAGEAFF	TGTGCCAGCTCACTGGCCCGGGTCCGGGCCGGTGAAGCTTTCTTT
-	TRBV3-1/TRBV3-2	-	TRBJ2-5	CASSRGEETQYF	TGTGCCAGCAGCCGGGGGGAAGAGACCCAGTACTTC
TRBD2	TRBV27	-	TRBJ2-1	CASSPLAGGRDEQFF	TGTGCCAGCAGTCCTCTAGCGGGGGGGCGAGATGAGCAGTTCTTC
-	TRBV4-2	-	TRBJ1-4	CASSPYDGAHEKLFF	TGTGCCAGCAGCCCCTATGACGGGGCCCATGAAAAACTGTTTTTT
TRBD1	TRBV7-2	once	TRBJ2-3	CASSLLGQGADTQYF	TGTGCCAGCAGCTTATTGGGACAGGGGGCAGATACGCAGTATTTT
-	TRBV28	-	TRBJ1-5	CASRGPRWQPQHF	TGTGCCAGCAGAGGCCCCCGTTGGCAGCCCCAGCATTTT
-	TRBV30	-	TRBJ2-3	CAWSLEGRYTQYF	TGTGCCTGGAGCTTGGAGGGCCGATATACGCAGTATTTT
-	TRBV28	-	TRBJ1-5	CASSFEGLGQPQHF	TGTGCCAGCAGTTTCGAAGGGTTAGGTCAGCCCCAGCATTTT
-	TRBV6-5	-	TRBJ2-6	CASRRDSSGANVLTF	TGTGCCAGCAGGCGGGACAGCTCTGGGGCCAACGTCCTGACTTTC
-	TRBV20-1	-	TRBJ2-6	CSASMGRESGANVLTF	TGCAGTGCTAGTATGGGCAGGGAATCTGGGGCCAACGTCCTGACTTTC
TRBD1	TRBV2	-	TRBJ1-2	CASSESRGRSYGYTF	TGTGCCAGCAGTGAAAGCAGGGGGCGAAGCTATGGCTACACCTTC
-	TRBV7-9	-	TRBJ1-1	CASSSRQNTEAFF	TGTGCCAGCAGCTCGAGACAGAACACTGAAGCTTTCTTT
-	TRBV7-9	-	TRBJ1-1	CASSFGVFVNTEAFF	TGTGCCAGCAGCTTTGGGGTTTTTGTGAACACTGAAGCTTTCTTT
-	TRBV21-1	-	TRBJ2-5	CASSKGTSGGPLSQETQYF	TGTGCCAGCAGCAAAGGGACTAGCGGGGGCCCCCTAAGTCAAGAGACCCAGTACTTC
-	TRBV2	-	TRBJ2-6	CASTGTSGANVLTF	TGTGCCAGCACCGGGACCTCCGGGGCCAACGTCCTGACTTTC
TRBD2	TRBV27	-	TRBJ2-7	CASSSNAGGPYEQYF	TGTGCCAGCAGTTCCAACGCGGGGGGCCCCTACGAGCAGTACTTC
-	TRBV10-2	-	TRBJ2-7	CASSDGDRSNYEQYF	TGCGCCAGCAGTGATGGAGACCGATCTAACTACGAGCAGTACTTC
TRBD2	TRBV7-2	-	TRBJ2-5	CASSPPGLRETQYF	TGTGCCAGCAGCCCTCCGGGACTACGAGAGACCCAGTACTTC
TRBD2	TRBV7-9	-	TRBJ2-5	CASSPRGGLQETQYF	TGTGCCAGCAGCCCCCGCGGGGGACTCCAAGAGACCCAGTACTTC
-	TRBV6-5	-	TRBJ2-7	CATSATPQSYEQYF	TGTGCCACCAGCGCAACTCCCCAGTCCTACGAGCAGTACTTC
TRBD1	TRBV5-1	-	TRBJ2-7	CASSLRTGGYEQYF	TGCGCCAGCAGCTTGAGGACAGGGGGCTACGAGCAGTACTTC
TRBD1	TRBV27	-	TRBJ2-3	CASRSGGQVGVLADTQYF	TGTGCCAGCAGATCGGGTGGACAGGTCGGGGTTCTGGCAGATACGCAGTATTTT
TRBD1	TRBV19	-	TRBJ1-5	CASSTEGARTQQPQHF	TGTGCCAGTAGTACCGAGGGGGCGAGGACTCAACAGCCCCAGCATTTT
-	TRBV7-2	-	TRBJ2-5	CASRYGPTETQYF	TGTGCCAGCAGATATGGACCTACCGAGACCCAGTACTTC
TRBD2	TRBV18	-	TRBJ2-3	CASSRPTSGTDTQYF	TGTGCCAGCTCACGACCTACTAGCGGGACAGATACGCAGTATTTT
-	TRBV5-1	-	TRBJ2-7	CASSLQLNYEQYF	TGCGCCAGCAGCCTCCAATTGAACTACGAGCAGTACTTC
TRBD2	TRBV3-1/TRBV3-2	-	TRBJ2-5	CASSQDSGTTEETQYF	TGTGCCAGCAGCCAAGATTCAGGGACTACCGAAGAGACCCAGTACTTC
TRBD2	TRBV2	-	TRBJ2-3	CASSRLAGTTDTQYF	TGTGCCAGCAGTAGACTAGCGGGGACCACAGATACGCAGTATTTT
-	TRBV18	few	TRBJ1-1	CASSPTAGDPEAFF	TGTGCCAGCTCACCTACGGCAGGGGACCCTGAAGCTTTCTTT
TRBD1	TRBV27	-	TRBJ2-7	CASSGQGDEQYF	TGTGCCAGCAGTGGACAGGGGGACGAGCAGTACTTC
-	TRBV30	-	TRBJ1-4	CAWGHLPTNEKLFF	TGTGCCTGGGGCCATCTTCCAACTAATGAAAAACTGTTTTTT
TRBD1	TRBV7-3	-	TRBJ2-1	CASSLMGQGSAQFF	TGTGCCAGCAGCTTAATGGGACAGGGGTCTGCGCAGTTCTTC
-	TRBV24-1	-	TRBJ2-2	CASQGDSDTGELFF	TGTGCCTCCCAGGGGGACTCGGACACCGGGGAGCTGTTTTTT
-	TRBV3-1/TRBV3-2	-	TRBJ1-2	CASSQDGGGGGYTF	TGTGCCAGCAGCCAAGATGGCGGGGGAGGTGGCTACACCTTC
-	TRBV19	once	TRBJ2-7	CASSIWKDSYEQYF	TGTGCCAGTAGTATATGGAAAGACTCCTACGAGCAGTACTTC
-	TRBV19	-	TRBJ1-1	CASSIDDRANTEAFF	TGTGCCAGTAGTATCGACGACAGAGCGAACACTGAAGCTTTCTTT
-	TRBV15	-	TRBJ1-1	CATSRDQGTTWNTEAFF	TGTGCCACCAGCAGAGATCAGGGTACTACCTGGAACACTGAAGCTTTCTTT
-	TRBV29-1	-	TRBJ1-2	CSVEDDRGGPKANYGYTF	TGCAGCGTTGAAGATGATCGCGGAGGTCCCAAAGCTAACTATGGCTACACCTTC